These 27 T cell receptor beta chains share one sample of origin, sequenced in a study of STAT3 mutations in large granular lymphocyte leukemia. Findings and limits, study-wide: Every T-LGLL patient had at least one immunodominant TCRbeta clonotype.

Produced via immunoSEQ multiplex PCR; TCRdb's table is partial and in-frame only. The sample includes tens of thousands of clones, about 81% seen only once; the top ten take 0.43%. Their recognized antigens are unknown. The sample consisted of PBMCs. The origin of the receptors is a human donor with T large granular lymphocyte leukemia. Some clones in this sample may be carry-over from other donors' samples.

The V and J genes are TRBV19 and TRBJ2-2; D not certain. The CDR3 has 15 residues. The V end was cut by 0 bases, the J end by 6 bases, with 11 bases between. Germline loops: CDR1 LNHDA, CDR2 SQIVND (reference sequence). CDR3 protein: CASSIEGRSPGELFF. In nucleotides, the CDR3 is TGTGCCAGTAGTATAGAGGGCCGGTCCCCCGGGGAGCTGTTTTTT.

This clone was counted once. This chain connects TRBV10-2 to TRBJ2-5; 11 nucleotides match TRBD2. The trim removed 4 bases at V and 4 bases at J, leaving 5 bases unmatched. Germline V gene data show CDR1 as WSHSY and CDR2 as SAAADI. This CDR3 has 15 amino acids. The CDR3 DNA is TGCGCCAGCAGTGGGTTAGCGGGGGGGCTAGAGACCCAGTACTTC. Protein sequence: CASSGLAGGLETQYF.

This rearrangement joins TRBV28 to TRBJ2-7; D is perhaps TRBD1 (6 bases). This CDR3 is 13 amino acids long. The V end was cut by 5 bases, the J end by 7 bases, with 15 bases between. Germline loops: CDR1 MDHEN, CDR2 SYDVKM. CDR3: CASSQRQVAEQYF. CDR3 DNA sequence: TGTGCCAGCAGTCAACGACAGGTAGCAGAGCAGTACTTC. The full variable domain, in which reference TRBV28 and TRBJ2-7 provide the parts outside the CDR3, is DVKVTQSSRYLVKRTGEKVFLECVQDMDHENMFWYRQDPGLGLRLIYFSYDVKMKEKGDIPEGYSVSREKKERFSLILESASTNQTSMYLCASSQRQVAEQYFGPGTRLTVT.

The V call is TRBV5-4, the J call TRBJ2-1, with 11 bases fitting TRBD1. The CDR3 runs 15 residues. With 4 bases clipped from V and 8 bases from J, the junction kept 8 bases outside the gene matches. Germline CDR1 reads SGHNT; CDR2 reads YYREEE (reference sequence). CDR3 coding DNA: TGTGCCAGCAGCATCCGGGGGGGACAGGGGGATGAGCAGTTCTTC. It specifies CASSIRGGQGDEQFF.

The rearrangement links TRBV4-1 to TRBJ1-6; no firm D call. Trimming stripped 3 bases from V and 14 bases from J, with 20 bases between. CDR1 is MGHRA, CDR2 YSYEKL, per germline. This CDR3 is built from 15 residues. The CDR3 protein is CASSQAENGLWTLHF. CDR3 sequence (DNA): TGCGCCAGCAGCCAGGCCGAAAATGGGCTATGGACCCTCCACTTT.

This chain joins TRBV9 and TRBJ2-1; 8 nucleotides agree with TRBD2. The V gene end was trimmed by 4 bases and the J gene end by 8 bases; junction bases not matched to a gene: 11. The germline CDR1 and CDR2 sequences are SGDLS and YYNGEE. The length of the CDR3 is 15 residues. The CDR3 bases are TGTGCCAGCAGCAGTCCGGAGCGGGGGTTTGATGAGCAGTTCTTC. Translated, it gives CASSSPERGFDEQFF.

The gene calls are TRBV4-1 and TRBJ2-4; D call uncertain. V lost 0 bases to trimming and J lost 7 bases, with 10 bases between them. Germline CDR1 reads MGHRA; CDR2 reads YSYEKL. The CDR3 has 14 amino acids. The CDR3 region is CASSQEGPPNIQYF. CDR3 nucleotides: TGCGCCAGCAGCCAAGAAGGTCCACCGAACATTCAGTACTTC.

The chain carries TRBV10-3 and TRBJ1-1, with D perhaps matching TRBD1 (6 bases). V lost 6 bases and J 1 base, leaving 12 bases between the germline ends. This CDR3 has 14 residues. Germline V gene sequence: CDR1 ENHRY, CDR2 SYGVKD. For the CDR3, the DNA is TGTGCCATCAGGGGAGCCAGGGGGAACACTGAAGCTTTCTTT. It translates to CAIRGARGNTEAFF.

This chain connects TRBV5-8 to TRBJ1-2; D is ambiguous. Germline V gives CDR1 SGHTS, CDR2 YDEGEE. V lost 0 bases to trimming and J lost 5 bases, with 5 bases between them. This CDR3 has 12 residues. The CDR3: CASSLVGYGYTF. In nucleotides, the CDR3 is TGTGCCAGCAGCTTGGTGGGGTATGGCTACACCTTC. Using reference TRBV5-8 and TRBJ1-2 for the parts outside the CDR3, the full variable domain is EAGVTQSPTHLIKTRGQQATLRCSPISGHTSVYWYQQALGLGLQFLLWYDEGEERNRGNFPPRFSGRQFPNYSSELNVNALELEDSALYLCASSLVGYGYTFGSGTRLTVV.

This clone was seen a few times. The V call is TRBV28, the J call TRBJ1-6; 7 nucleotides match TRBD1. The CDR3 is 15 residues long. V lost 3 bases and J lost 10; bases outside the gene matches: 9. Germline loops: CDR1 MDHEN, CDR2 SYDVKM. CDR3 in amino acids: CASSFPTGSLSPLHF. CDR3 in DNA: TGTGCCAGCAGTTTTCCGACAGGGTCACTCTCACCCCTCCACTTT.

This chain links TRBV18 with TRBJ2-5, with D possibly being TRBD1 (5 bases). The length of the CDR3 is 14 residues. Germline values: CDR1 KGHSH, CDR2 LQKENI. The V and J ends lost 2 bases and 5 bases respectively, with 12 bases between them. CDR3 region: CASSPTSGFETQYF. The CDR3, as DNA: TGTGCCAGCTCACCAACCTCAGGGTTTGAGACCCAGTACTTC.

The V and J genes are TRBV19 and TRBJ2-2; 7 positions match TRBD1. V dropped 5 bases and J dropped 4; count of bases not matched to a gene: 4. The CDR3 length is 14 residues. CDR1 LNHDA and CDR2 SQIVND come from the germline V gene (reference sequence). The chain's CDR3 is CASSRTGVTGELFF. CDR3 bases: TGTGCCAGTAGTCGTACAGGGGTCACCGGGGAGCTGTTTTTT.

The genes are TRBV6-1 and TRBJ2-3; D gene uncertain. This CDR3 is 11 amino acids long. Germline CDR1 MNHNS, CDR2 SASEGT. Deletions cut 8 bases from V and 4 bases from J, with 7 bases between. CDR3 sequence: CASSSSDTQYF. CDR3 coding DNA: TGTGCCAGCTCCAGTTCAGATACGCAGTATTTT.

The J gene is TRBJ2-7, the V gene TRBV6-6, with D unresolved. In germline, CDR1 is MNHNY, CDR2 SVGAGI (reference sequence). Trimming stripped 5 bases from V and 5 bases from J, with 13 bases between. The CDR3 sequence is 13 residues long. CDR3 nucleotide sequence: TGTGCCAGCAGTCCGACCGACCCCAACGAGCAGTACTTC. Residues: CASSPTDPNEQYF.

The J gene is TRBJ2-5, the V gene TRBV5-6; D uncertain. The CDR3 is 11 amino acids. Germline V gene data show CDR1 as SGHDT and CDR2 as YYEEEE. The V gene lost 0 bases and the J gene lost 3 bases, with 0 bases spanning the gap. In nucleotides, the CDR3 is TGTGCCAGCAGCTTGGAAGAGACCCAGTACTTC. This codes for CASSLEETQYF.

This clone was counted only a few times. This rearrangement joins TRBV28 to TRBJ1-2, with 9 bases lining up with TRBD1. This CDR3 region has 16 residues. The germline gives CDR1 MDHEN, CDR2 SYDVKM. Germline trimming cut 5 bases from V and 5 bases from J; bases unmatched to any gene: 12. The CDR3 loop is CASSPWTGAKGYGYTF. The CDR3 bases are TGTGCCAGCAGTCCCTGGACAGGGGCGAAAGGGTATGGCTACACCTTC.

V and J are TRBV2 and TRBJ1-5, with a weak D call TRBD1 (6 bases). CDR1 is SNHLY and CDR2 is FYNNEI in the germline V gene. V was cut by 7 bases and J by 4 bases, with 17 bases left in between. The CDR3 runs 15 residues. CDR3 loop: CASTKEGGYNQPQHF. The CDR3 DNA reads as TGTGCCAGCACCAAAGAGGGGGGATATAATCAGCCCCAGCATTTT.

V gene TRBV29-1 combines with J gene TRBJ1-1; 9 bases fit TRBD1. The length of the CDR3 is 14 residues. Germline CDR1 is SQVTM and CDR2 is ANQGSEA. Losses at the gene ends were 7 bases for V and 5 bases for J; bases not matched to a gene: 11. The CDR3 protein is CSAPGQGANTEAFF. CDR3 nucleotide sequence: TGCAGCGCACCGGGACAGGGTGCAAATACTGAAGCTTTCTTT.

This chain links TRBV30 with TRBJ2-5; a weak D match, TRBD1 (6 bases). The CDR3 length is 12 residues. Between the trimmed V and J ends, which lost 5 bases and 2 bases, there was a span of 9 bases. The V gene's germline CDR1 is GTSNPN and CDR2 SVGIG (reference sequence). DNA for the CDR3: TGTGCCTGGGAGAGGGGGCAAGAGACCCAGTACTTC. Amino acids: CAWERGQETQYF.

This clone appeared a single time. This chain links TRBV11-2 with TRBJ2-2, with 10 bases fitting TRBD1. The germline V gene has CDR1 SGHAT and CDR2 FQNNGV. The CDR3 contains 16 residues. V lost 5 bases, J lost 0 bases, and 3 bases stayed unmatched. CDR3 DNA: TGTGCCAGCAGCGTAGGACAGGGGGCGAACACCGGGGAGCTGTTTTTT. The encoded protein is CASSVGQGANTGELFF. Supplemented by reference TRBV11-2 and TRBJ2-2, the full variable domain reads EAGVAQSPRYKIIEKRQSVAFWCNPISGHATLYWYQQILGQGPKLLIQFQNNGVVDDSQLPKDRFSAERLKGVDSTLKIQPAKLEDSAVYLCASSVGQGANTGELFFGEGSRLTVL.

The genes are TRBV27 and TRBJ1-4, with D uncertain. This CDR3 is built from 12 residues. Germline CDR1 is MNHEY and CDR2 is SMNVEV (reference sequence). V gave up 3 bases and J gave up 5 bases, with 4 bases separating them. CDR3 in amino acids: CASSFGNEKLFF. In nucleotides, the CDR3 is TGTGCCAGCAGTTTCGGGAATGAAAAACTGTTTTTT.

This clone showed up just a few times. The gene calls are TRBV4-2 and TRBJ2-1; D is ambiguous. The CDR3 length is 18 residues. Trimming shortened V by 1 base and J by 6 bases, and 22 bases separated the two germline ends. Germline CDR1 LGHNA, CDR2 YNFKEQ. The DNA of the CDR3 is TGTGCCAGCAGCCAAGTTACCCCCGGCGGATTTTGGGTCAATGAGCAGTTCTTC. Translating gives CASSQVTPGGFWVNEQFF.

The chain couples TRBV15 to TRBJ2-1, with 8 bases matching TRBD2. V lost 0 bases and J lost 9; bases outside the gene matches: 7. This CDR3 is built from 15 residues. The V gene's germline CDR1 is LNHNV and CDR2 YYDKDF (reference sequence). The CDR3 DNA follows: TGTGCCACCAGCAGAGAGGGTAGCGGGGAGGTTGAGCAGTTCTTC. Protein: CATSREGSGEVEQFF.

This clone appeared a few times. The CDR3 spells CASSLGSGKVTEAFF. The CDR3 DNA reads as TGTGCCAGCAGCTTAGGCTCAGGAAAGGTAACTGAAGCTTTCTTT. This sequence joins TRBV7-6 and TRBJ1-1, with no clear D. Germline V lookup: CDR1 SGHVS, CDR2 FNYEAQ. The CDR3 spans 15 residues. The V end lost 1 base, the J end lost 5 bases, and 14 bases lay between the germline ends.

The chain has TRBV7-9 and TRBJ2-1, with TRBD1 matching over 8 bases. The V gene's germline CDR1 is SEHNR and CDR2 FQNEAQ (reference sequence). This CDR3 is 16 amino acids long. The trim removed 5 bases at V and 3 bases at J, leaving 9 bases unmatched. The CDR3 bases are TGTGCCAGCAGCCCGTGGACAGGGCTCAGCTACAATGAGCAGTTCTTC. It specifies CASSPWTGLSYNEQFF. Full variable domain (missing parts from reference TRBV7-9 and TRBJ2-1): DTGVSQNPRHKITKRGQNVTFRCDPISEHNRLYWYRQTLGQGPEFLTYFQNEAQLEKSRLLSDRFSAERPKGSFSTLEIQRTEQGDSAMYLCASSPWTGLSYNEQFFGPGTRLTVL.

The DNA for the CDR3 is TGTGCCAGCAGCCCCTCTCCGACAGGGAACTATGGCTACACCTTC. As protein: CASSPSPTGNYGYTF. J is TRBJ1-2 and V is TRBV7-8, with 7 bases identical to TRBD1. The CDR3 consists of 15 residues. V lost 5 bases and J lost 2; bases outside the gene matches: 8. Germline CDR1 reads SGHVS; CDR2 reads FQNEAQ. The full variable domain, rest sourced from reference TRBV7-8 and TRBJ1-2, is GAGVSQSPRYKVAKRGQDVALRCDPISGHVSLFWYQQALGQGPEFLTYFQNEAQLDKSGLPSDRFFAERPEGSVSTLKIQRTQQEDSAVYLCASSPSPTGNYGYTFGSGTRLTVV.

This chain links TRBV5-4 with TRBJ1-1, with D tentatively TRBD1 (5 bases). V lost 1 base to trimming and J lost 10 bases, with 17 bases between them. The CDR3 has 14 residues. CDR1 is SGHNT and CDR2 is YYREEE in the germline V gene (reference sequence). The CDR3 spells CASSLFDRGRGAFF. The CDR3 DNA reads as TGTGCCAGCAGCTTGTTCGACAGAGGGAGGGGAGCTTTCTTT.